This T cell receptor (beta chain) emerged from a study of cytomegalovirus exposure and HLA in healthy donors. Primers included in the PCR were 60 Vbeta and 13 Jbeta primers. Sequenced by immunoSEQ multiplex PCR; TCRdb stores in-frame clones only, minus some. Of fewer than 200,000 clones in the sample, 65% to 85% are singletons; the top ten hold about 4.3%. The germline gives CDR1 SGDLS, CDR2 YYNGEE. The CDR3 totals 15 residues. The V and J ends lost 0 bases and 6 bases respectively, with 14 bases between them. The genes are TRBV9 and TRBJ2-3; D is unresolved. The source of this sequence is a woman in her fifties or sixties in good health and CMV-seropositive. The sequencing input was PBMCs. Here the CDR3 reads CASSVVFLPGDTQYF. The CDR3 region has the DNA TGTGCCAGCAGCGTAGTTTTTCTACCAGGCGATACGCAGTATTTT.